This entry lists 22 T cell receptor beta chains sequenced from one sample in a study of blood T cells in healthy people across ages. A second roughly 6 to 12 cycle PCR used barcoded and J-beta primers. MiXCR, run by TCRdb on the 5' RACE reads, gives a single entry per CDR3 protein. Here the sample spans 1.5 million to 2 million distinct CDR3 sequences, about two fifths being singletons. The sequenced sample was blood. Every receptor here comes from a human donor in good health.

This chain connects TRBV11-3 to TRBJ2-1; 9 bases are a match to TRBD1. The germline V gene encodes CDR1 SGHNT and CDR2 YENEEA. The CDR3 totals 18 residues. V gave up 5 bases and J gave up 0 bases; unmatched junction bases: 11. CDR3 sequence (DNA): TGTGCCAGCAGCCAAAAGCAACAGGGGGCGAGCTCCTACAATGAGCAGTTCTTC. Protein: CASSQKQQGASSYNEQFF.

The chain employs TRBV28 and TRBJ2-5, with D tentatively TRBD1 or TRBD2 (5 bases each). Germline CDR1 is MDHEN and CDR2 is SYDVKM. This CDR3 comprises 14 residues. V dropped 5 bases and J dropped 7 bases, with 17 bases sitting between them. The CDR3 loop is CASSPRGLIRTQYF. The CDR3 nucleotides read TGTGCCAGCAGTCCACGGGGCCTCATTCGGACCCAGTACTTC.

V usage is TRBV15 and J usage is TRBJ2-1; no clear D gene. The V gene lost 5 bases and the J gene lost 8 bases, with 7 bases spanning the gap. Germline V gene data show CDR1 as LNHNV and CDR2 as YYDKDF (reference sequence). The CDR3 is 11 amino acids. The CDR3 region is CATSLVHEQFF. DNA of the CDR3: TGTGCCACCAGCTTGGTTCATGAGCAGTTCTTC.

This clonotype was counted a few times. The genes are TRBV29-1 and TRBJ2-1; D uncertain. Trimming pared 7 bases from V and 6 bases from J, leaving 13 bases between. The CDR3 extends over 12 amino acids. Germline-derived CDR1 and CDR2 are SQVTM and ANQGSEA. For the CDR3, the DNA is TGCAGCGGTGCCCTATTGCGCAATGAGCAGTTCTTC. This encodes CSGALLRNEQFF.

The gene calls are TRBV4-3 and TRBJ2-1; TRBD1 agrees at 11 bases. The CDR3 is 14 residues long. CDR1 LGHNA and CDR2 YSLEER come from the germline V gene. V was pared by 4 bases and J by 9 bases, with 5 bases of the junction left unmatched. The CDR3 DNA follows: TGCGCCAGCAGCCTCCGGACAGGGGGCAGTGAGCAGTTCTTC. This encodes CASSLRTGGSEQFF.

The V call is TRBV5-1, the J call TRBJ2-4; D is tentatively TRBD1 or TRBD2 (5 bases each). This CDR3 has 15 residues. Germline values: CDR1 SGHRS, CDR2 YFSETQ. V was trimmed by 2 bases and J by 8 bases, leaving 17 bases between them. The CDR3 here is CASSLIGLRGDIQYF. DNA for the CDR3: TGCGCCAGCAGCTTAATTGGTCTGAGGGGAGACATTCAGTACTTC.

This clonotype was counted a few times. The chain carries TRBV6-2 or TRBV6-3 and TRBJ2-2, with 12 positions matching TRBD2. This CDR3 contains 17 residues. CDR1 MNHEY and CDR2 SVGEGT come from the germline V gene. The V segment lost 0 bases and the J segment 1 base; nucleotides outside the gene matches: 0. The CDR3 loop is CASSYSGLAGNTGELFF. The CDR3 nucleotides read TGTGCCAGCAGTTACTCGGGACTAGCGGGGAACACCGGGGAGCTGTTTTTT.

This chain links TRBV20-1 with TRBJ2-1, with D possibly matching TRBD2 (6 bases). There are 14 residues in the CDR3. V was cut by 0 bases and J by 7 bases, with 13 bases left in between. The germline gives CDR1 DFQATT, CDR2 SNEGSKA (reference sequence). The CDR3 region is CSARDLEGRNEQFF. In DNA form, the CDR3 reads TGCAGTGCTAGAGATCTGGAGGGTAGGAATGAGCAGTTCTTC.

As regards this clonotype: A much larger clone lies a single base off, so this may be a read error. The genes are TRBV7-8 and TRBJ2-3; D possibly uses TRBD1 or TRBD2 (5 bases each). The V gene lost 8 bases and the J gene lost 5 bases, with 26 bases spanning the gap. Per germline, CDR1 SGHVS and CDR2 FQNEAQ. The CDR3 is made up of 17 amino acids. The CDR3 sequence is CASGSTGTTELGDTQYF. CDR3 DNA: TGTGCCAGCGGCTCAACTGGGACCACCGAGTTAGGAGATACGCAGTATTTT.

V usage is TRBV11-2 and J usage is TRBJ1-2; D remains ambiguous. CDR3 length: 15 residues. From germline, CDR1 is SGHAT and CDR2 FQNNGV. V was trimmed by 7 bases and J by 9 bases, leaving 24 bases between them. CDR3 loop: CASKGQRVGRESYTF. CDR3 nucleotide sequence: TGTGCCAGCAAAGGCCAAAGAGTAGGGAGAGAGAGCTACACCTTC.

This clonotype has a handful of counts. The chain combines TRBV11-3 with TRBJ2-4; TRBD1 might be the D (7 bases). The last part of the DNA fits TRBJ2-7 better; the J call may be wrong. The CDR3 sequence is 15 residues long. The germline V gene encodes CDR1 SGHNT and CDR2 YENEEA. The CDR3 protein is CASSGAAGGIYEQYF. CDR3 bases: TGTGCCAGCAGCGGTGCGGCAGGGGGGATATACGAGCAGTACTTC.

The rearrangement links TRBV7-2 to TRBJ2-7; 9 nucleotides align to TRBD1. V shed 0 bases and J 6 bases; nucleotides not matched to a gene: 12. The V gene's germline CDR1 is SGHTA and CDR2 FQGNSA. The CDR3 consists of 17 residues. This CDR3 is CASSLANTGGPIGEQYF. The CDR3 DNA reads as TGTGCCAGCAGCTTAGCTAACACAGGGGGCCCCATAGGCGAGCAGTACTTC.

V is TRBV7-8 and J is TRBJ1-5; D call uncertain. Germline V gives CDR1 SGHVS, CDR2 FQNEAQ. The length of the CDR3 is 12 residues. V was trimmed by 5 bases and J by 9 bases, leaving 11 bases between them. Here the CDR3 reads CASSARERPQHF. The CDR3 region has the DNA TGTGCCAGCAGCGCACGCGAACGGCCCCAGCATTTT.

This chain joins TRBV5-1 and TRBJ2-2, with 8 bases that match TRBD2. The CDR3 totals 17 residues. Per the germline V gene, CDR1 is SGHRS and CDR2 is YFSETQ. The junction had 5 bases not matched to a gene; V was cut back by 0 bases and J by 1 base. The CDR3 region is CASSLVAGGLNTGELFF. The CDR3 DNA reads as TGCGCCAGCAGCTTGGTGGCGGGGGGCCTGAACACCGGGGAGCTGTTTTTT. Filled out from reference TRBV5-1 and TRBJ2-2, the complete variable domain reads KAGVTQTPRYLIKTRGQQVTLSCSPISGHRSVSWYQQTPGQGLQFLFEYFSETQRNKGNFPGRFSGRQFSNSRSEMNVSTLELGDSALYLCASSLVAGGLNTGELFFGEGSRLTVL.

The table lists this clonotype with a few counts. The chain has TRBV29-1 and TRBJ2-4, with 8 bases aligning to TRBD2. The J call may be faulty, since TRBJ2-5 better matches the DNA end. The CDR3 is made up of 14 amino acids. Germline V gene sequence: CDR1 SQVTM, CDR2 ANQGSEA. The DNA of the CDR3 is TGCAGCGTTACCCGGGGGGGCTGGCAAGAGACCCAGTACTTC. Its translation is CSVTRGGWQETQYF.

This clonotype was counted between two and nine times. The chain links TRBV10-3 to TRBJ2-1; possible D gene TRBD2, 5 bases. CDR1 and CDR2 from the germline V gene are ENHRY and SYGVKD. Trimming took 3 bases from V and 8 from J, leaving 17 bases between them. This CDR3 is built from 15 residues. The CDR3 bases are TGTGCCATCAGTGATCGGGGATCTGGGAGAGATGAGCAGTTCTTC. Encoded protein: CAISDRGSGRDEQFF.

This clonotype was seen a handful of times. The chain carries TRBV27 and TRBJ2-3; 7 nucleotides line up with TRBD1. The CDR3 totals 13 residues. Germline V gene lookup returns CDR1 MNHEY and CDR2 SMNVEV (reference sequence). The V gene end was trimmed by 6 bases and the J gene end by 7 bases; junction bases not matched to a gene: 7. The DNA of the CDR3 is TGTGCCAGCAGCCCTGACAGGGTGAATACGCAGTATTTT. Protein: CASSPDRVNTQYF.

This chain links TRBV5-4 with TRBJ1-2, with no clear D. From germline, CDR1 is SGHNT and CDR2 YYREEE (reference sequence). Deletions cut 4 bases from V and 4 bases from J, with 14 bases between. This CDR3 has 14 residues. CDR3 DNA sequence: TGTGCCAGCAGCCGAAACACAGAGATCTATGGCTACACCTTC. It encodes CASSRNTEIYGYTF.

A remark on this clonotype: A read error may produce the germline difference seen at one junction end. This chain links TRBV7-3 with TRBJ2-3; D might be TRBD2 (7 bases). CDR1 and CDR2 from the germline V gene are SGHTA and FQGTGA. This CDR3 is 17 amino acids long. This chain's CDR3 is CASSLTGRGAPTDTQYF. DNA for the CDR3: TGTGCCAGCAGCCTAACTGGCCGGGGGGCCCCCACAGATACGCAGTATTTT.

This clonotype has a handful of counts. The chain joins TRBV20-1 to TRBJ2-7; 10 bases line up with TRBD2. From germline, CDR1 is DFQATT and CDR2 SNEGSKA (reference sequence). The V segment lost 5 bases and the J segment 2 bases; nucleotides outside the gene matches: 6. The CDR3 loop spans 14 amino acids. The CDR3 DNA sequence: TGCAGTGCTCTTAGCGGGGGGAACACCTACGAGCAGTACTTC. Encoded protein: CSALSGGNTYEQYF.

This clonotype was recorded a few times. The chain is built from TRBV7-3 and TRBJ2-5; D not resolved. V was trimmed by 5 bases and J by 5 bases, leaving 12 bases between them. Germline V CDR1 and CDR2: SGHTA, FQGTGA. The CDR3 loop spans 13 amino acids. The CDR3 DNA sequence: TGTGCCAGCAGCGTAGAGTTAGGGGAGACCCAGTACTTC. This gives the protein CASSVELGETQYF.

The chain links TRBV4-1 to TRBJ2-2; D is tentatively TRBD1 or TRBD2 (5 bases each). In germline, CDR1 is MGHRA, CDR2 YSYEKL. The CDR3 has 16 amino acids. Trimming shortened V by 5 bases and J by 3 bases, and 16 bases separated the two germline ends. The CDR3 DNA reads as TGCGCCAGCAGCATCTCTGAGGGGCTTTACACCGGGGAGCTGTTTTTT. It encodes CASSISEGLYTGELFF.